The sequence of this T cell receptor beta chain was determined in a study of lymphopenia after photon versus proton radiotherapy. Study-level results: Photon-treated patients lost naive T cells and TCR diversity; proton-treated stayed stable. In patients who died, overall survival fell as post-nadir TCR diversity dropped more. After lymphocyte nadir, photon-treated repertoires showed oligoclonal expansion, especially CD8+ Temra.

Comment on this clone: Antigen unknown.

Clones were read by immunoSEQ multiplex PCR, and TCRdb kept only the in-frame ones, dropping some. This sample has tens of thousands of clones, with 85% to 90% found just once. The CDR3 has 14 residues. CDR1 and CDR2 from the germline V gene are WNHNN and SYGVQD (reference sequence). Trimming took 2 bases from V and 0 from J, leaving 5 bases between them. The receptor comes from a woman aged 70 to 79 with pancreatic cancer. Some clones in this sample may be carry-over from other donors' samples. The chain joins TRBV10-1 to TRBJ2-4; D call uncertain. Sequencing used peripheral blood, obtained from a patient treated with proton-based radiotherapy. CDR3 in amino acids: CASSEAAAKNIQYF. CDR3 in DNA: TGCGCCAGCAGTGAGGCTGCAGCCAAAAACATTCAGTACTTC.